The 27 T cell receptor beta chains listed next were all sequenced from one sample in a study of STAT5B mutations in CD4+ large granular lymphocyte leukemia. Method: immunoSEQ multiplex PCR; TCRdb's copy keeps in-frame clones and lacks some. In the table there are roughly 23,000 clones, about four fifths of which are singletons. Sample: CD4+ T cells from blood buffy coats. These receptors were obtained from a human donor in good health.

This rearrangement joins TRBV7-9 to TRBJ2-7; D is possibly TRBD1 (5 bases). The V and J ends lost 2 bases and 4 bases respectively, with 12 bases between them. CDR1 is SEHNR and CDR2 is FQNEAQ in the germline V gene (reference sequence). The CDR3 has 14 amino acids. CDR3 sequence (DNA): TGTGCCAGCAGCTTATCCCCAGACAGTTACGAGCAGTACTTC. Encoded protein: CASSLSPDSYEQYF. The variable domain in full, completed from reference TRBV7-9 and TRBJ2-7, reads DTGVSQNPRHKITKRGQNVTFRCDPISEHNRLYWYRQTLGQGPEFLTYFQNEAQLEKSRLLSDRFSAERPKGSFSTLEIQRTEQGDSAMYLCASSLSPDSYEQYFGPGTRLTVT.

With respect to this clone: This specimen includes other DNA sequences encoding the same CDR3. The chain uses TRBV5-1 and TRBJ2-3; no clear D gene. Trimming left V 2 bases short and J 2 bases short, with 9 bases between. This CDR3 region has 14 residues. CDR1 is SGHRS, CDR2 YFSETQ, per germline. In nucleotides, the CDR3 is TGCGCCAGCAGCTTTCTAGGGAACACAGATACGCAGTATTTT. Translated, it gives CASSFLGNTDTQYF.

V usage is TRBV27 and J usage is TRBJ1-6, with a possible D match to TRBD1 (5 bases). V gave up 6 bases and J gave up 11 bases, with 14 bases separating them. Germline V lookup: CDR1 MNHEY, CDR2 SMNVEV (reference sequence). CDR3 size: 13 residues. CDR3 nucleotides: TGTGCCAGCAGCCCCTTGGGGGGACCACCCCTCCACTTT. Its protein is CASSPLGGPPLHF.

V and J are TRBV4-3 and TRBJ2-4; D might be TRBD1 or TRBD2, each matching 5 bases. The ends were cut back, 0 bases at V and 4 bases at J, with 13 bases in the middle. Germline V gene lookup returns CDR1 LGHNA and CDR2 YSLEER. This CDR3 region has 16 residues. The DNA of the CDR3 is TGCGCCAGCAGCCAAGAGGCCCAGGGAGTTAAAAACATTCAGTACTTC. It specifies CASSQEAQGVKNIQYF.

The CDR3 here is CASSLEQRSNEQYF. The CDR3 DNA reads as TGTGCCAGCAGCTTAGAACAGCGGTCCAACGAGCAGTACTTC. V gene TRBV5-4 combines with J gene TRBJ2-7; a weak D match, TRBD2 (5 bases). Trimming took off 2 bases at V and 5 bases at J, with 14 bases between the two ends. In germline, CDR1 is SGHNT, CDR2 YYREEE (reference sequence). This CDR3 is built from 14 residues.

This chain uses TRBV5-8 with TRBJ1-1; possible D gene TRBD1, 5 bases. The V end lost 2 bases, the J end lost 1 base, and 12 bases lay between the germline ends. Germline V gives CDR1 SGHTS, CDR2 YDEGEE. CDR3 length: 15 amino acids. This chain's CDR3 is CASSLGTGPNTEAFF. For the CDR3, the DNA is TGTGCCAGCAGCTTAGGTACAGGCCCGAACACTGAAGCTTTCTTT.

The chain links TRBV28 to TRBJ1-5; TRBD1 agrees at 9 bases. V gave up 1 base and J gave up 6 bases; unmatched junction bases: 4. Germline assignment: CDR1 MDHEN and CDR2 SYDVKM. This CDR3 comprises 15 residues. The CDR3 reads CASSLLDRGLQPQHF. The CDR3 DNA follows: TGTGCCAGCAGTTTATTGGACAGGGGCCTTCAGCCCCAGCATTTT.

This chain uses TRBV30 with TRBJ1-5; D gene uncertain. Germline-derived CDR1 and CDR2 are GTSNPN and SVGIG (reference sequence). The CDR3 spans 12 residues. The germline V and J ends were trimmed by 4 bases and 3 bases, with 7 bases remaining between them. CDR3 nucleotides: TGTGCCTGGAACCAGGACAATCAGCCCCAGCATTTT. It yields the protein CAWNQDNQPQHF.

The chain joins TRBV29-1 to TRBJ2-1, with 11 bases identical to TRBD2. V shed 5 bases, J shed 4 bases, and the junction held 4 bases outside the gene matches. The CDR3 is 14 residues long. In germline, CDR1 is SQVTM, CDR2 ANQGSEA. The CDR3 DNA is TGCAGCGTTAAAACTAGCGGGAGATACAATGAGCAGTTCTTC. It translates to CSVKTSGRYNEQFF.

This chain uses TRBV6-1 with TRBJ2-5, with 9 bases matching TRBD2. Per the germline V gene, CDR1 is MNHNS and CDR2 is SASEGT. CDR3 size: 12 residues. With V trimmed by 6 bases and J by 5 bases, 1 base remained unmatched. The CDR3 DNA follows: TGTGCCAGCAGCCTAGCGGGGGAGACCCAGTACTTC. Translated: CASSLAGETQYF.

This clone was counted between two and nine times. The V gene is TRBV5-1, the J gene TRBJ1-1; D gene ambiguous. V lost 4 bases and J lost 4, with 11 bases in between. CDR3 length equals 13 residues. Germline loops: CDR1 SGHRS, CDR2 YFSETQ. The CDR3 DNA is TGCGCCAGCAGCATTTCTAGTAGCACTGAAGCTTTCTTT. It translates to CASSISSSTEAFF.

V is TRBV19 and J is TRBJ1-4; D gene ambiguous. Trimming pared 10 bases from V and 6 bases from J, leaving 18 bases between. CDR3 size: 14 residues. CDR1 is LNHDA and CDR2 is SQIVND in the germline V gene (reference sequence). The CDR3: CATRKAAGDEKLFF. The CDR3 DNA reads TGTGCCACACGTAAGGCAGCTGGGGATGAAAAACTGTTTTTT.

The sample holds one count of this clone. The J gene is TRBJ2-3, the V gene TRBV5-1; 7 positions match TRBD2. Per germline, CDR1 SGHRS and CDR2 YFSETQ. The CDR3 has 16 residues. After removal of 4 bases from V and 0 bases from J, the junction contained 8 bases not matched to a gene. CDR3 nucleotides: TGCGCCAGCAGCGAGCCTAGCGGAGCTAGCACAGATACGCAGTATTTT. It encodes CASSEPSGASTDTQYF.

The CDR3 region is CASSLEDGGDNTGELFF. The DNA for the CDR3 is TGTGCCAGCAGCTTAGAGGACGGGGGGGATAACACCGGGGAGCTGTTTTTT. The V call is TRBV11-2, the J call TRBJ2-2, with TRBD2 identical over 8 bases. The CDR3 sequence is 17 residues long. Germline lookup yields CDR1 SGHAT and CDR2 FQNNGV. The J segment lost 2 bases and the V segment lost 0 bases, leaving 5 bases of the junction unmatched.

The chain has TRBV2 and TRBJ2-3; 9 bases line up with TRBD1. Germline CDR1 reads SNHLY; CDR2 reads FYNNEI. The CDR3 runs to 15 residues. J was trimmed by 3 bases and V by 6 bases; bases with no gene match: 7. CDR3 protein: CASSYGTGLTDTQYF. In DNA, the CDR3 is TGTGCCAGCAGCTACGGGACAGGGCTGACAGATACGCAGTATTTT.

The chain employs TRBV5-1 and TRBJ1-4; 7 positions match TRBD1. J lost 6 bases, V lost 3 bases, and 5 bases had no gene match. The CDR3 covers 14 residues. Germline V CDR1 and CDR2: SGHRS, YFSETQ. The CDR3 loop reads CASSSTGTDEKLFF. CDR3 DNA sequence: TGCGCCAGCAGCTCCACCGGGACAGATGAAAAACTGTTTTTT.

The chain recombines TRBV2 with TRBJ2-2, with a tentative D call TRBD2 (5 bases). V was clipped by 7 bases and J by 6 bases, with 15 bases between them. Germline-derived CDR1 and CDR2 are SNHLY and FYNNEI. The CDR3 has 14 amino acids. The CDR3 loop is CASTASSTPGELFF. Written as DNA, the CDR3 is TGTGCCAGCACGGCTAGCTCGACACCCGGGGAGCTGTTTTTT.

This clone was recorded only once. V and J are TRBV19 and TRBJ1-3; 11 bases agree with TRBD1. CDR1 and CDR2 (germline): LNHDA, SQIVND (reference sequence). This CDR3 has 16 residues. Germline trimming cut 5 bases from V and 4 bases from J; bases unmatched to any gene: 7. The CDR3 region is CASSPGQGGNGNTIYF. CDR3 sequence (DNA): TGTGCCAGTAGTCCGGGACAGGGGGGTAACGGAAACACCATATATTTT.

The V and J genes are TRBV5-1 and TRBJ2-5; D may be TRBD2 (6 bases). Trimming shortened V by 0 bases and J by 2 bases, and 14 bases separated the two germline ends. The germline CDR1 and CDR2 sequences are SGHRS and YFSETQ. This CDR3 region has 16 residues. The CDR3 loop is CASSLVGAGLQETQYF. CDR3 in DNA: TGCGCCAGCAGCTTGGTCGGCGCGGGACTTCAAGAGACCCAGTACTTC. Full variable domain (remainder filled in from reference TRBV5-1 and TRBJ2-5): KAGVTQTPRYLIKTRGQQVTLSCSPISGHRSVSWYQQTPGQGLQFLFEYFSETQRNKGNFPGRFSGRQFSNSRSEMNVSTLELGDSALYLCASSLVGAGLQETQYFGPGTRLLVL.

The gene calls are TRBV9 and TRBJ2-6; D unclear. The CDR3 covers 15 residues. V dropped 1 base and J dropped 2 bases, with 7 bases sitting between them. Germline CDR1 SGDLS, CDR2 YYNGEE. The CDR3 is CASSVTPTGANVLTF. The CDR3 DNA follows: TGTGCCAGCAGCGTAACACCAACTGGGGCCAACGTCCTGACTTTC.

This chain joins TRBV28 and TRBJ1-6, with 7 bases fitting TRBD1. Germline V lookup: CDR1 MDHEN, CDR2 SYDVKM. The CDR3 loop spans 14 amino acids. V lost 6 bases and J lost 6; bases outside the gene matches: 5. CDR3 bases: TGTGCCAGCAGAAACAGGGGTTCTAATTCACCCCTCCACTTT. Translating it yields CASRNRGSNSPLHF.

DNA of the CDR3: TGTGCCAGCAGTCCGGGACAGGGAGGAGAGACCCAGTACTTC. This translates into CASSPGQGGETQYF. V is TRBV7-3 and J is TRBJ2-5; 9 positions agree with TRBD1. The V and J ends lost 6 bases and 4 bases, in that order; junction bases with no gene match: 6. The CDR3 totals 14 residues. Germline-derived CDR1 and CDR2 are SGHTA and FQGTGA.

The V and J genes are TRBV14 and TRBJ1-1; no definite D call. The germline V gene encodes CDR1 SGHDN and CDR2 FVKESK. The ends were cut back, 6 bases at V and 0 bases at J, with 8 bases in the middle. The CDR3 loop spans 13 amino acids. The DNA of the CDR3 is TGTGCCAGCAGTTACGCCATGAACACTGAAGCTTTCTTT. It codes for CASSYAMNTEAFF.

This chain uses TRBV28 with TRBJ2-1; D is unresolved. Germline V lookup: CDR1 MDHEN, CDR2 SYDVKM. The V end lost 4 bases, the J end lost 3 bases, and 16 bases lay between the germline ends. The CDR3 contains 16 residues. This CDR3 is CASSSPPGLIYNEQFF. The CDR3 region has the DNA TGTGCCAGCAGTTCACCCCCCGGGCTGATCTACAATGAGCAGTTCTTC. The variable domain in full, with the rest retrieved from reference TRBV28 and TRBJ2-1, is DVKVTQSSRYLVKRTGEKVFLECVQDMDHENMFWYRQDPGLGLRLIYFSYDVKMKEKGDIPEGYSVSREKKERFSLILESASTNQTSMYLCASSSPPGLIYNEQFFGPGTRLTVL.

The V call is TRBV7-2, the J call TRBJ2-7; possibly TRBD2 for D (5 bases). Germline loops: CDR1 SGHTA, CDR2 FQGNSA. V was clipped by 0 bases and J by 0 bases, with 12 bases between them. This CDR3 is built from 16 residues. The CDR3 nucleotides are TGTGCCAGCAGCTTAGCTGGAGCGGATAGCTCCTACGAGCAGTACTTC. Translating gives CASSLAGADSSYEQYF. Using reference TRBV7-2 and TRBJ2-7 for the parts outside the CDR3, the full variable domain is GAGVSQSPSNKVTEKGKDVELRCDPISGHTALYWYRQSLGQGLEFLIYFQGNSAPDKSGLPSDRFSAERTGGSVSTLTIQRTQQEDSAVYLCASSLAGADSSYEQYFGPGTRLTVT.

The rearrangement links TRBV5-1 to TRBJ1-1; D might be TRBD1 (5 bases). The germline gives CDR1 SGHRS, CDR2 YFSETQ. V lost 5 bases to trimming and J lost 2 bases, with 13 bases between them. The CDR3 extends over 14 amino acids. The chain's CDR3 is CASSRLGGNTEAFF. CDR3 DNA sequence: TGCGCCAGCAGTCGGCTTGGGGGAAACACTGAAGCTTTCTTT. The entire variable domain, with the rest obtained from reference TRBV5-1 and TRBJ1-1, is as follows: KAGVTQTPRYLIKTRGQQVTLSCSPISGHRSVSWYQQTPGQGLQFLFEYFSETQRNKGNFPGRFSGRQFSNSRSEMNVSTLELGDSALYLCASSRLGGNTEAFFGQGTRLTVV.

The chain recombines TRBV27 with TRBJ2-7; 10 bases match TRBD2. CDR3 length: 14 residues. The germline gives CDR1 MNHEY, CDR2 SMNVEV (reference sequence). The V and J ends lost 5 bases and 5 bases, in that order; junction bases with no gene match: 6. The DNA of the CDR3 is TGTGCCAGCAGTACCCTAGCGGGGGCGGACGAGCAGTACTTC. Translating gives CASSTLAGADEQYF.